Listed below are T cell receptor beta chains from one sample, sequenced in a study of shared clonotypes between healthy human individuals. Only in-frame clones appear in the TCRdb table, and some are missing; sequencing was by immunoSEQ multiplex PCR. The data show approximately 700,000 clones, less than 80% seen once. Material for sequencing was memory CD4+ T cells sorted from blood. All receptors derive from a woman under 40 in good health. Each CDR3 is given with its conserved first and last residue. D genes are given only for firm matches. Clone size is shown for a subset of rows, as once, few, many or a class of expanded clone.

D: -; size: once; V: TRBV6-5; J: TRBJ1-4; CDR3: CASSYEGGATNEKLFF; DNA: TGTGCCAGCAGTTACGAGGGGGGGGCAACTAATGAAAAACTGTTTTTT
D: TRBD2; size: -; V: TRBV10-3; J: TRBJ2-6; CDR3: CAISKSGSYGANVLTF; DNA: TGTGCCATCAGTAAAAGCGGGAGCTATGGGGCCAACGTCCTGACTTTC
D: TRBD1; size: -; V: TRBV29-1; J: TRBJ1-2; CDR3: CSAGQANYGYTF; DNA: TGCAGCGCCGGACAGGCTAACTATGGCTACACCTTC
D: -; size: -; V: TRBV28; J: TRBJ1-5; CDR3: CASRKRMLGVSNQPQHF; DNA: TGTGCCAGCAGAAAGAGGATGCTGGGGGTTAGCAATCAGCCCCAGCATTTT
D: -; size: -; V: TRBV20-1; J: TRBJ2-5; CDR3: CSASVQPRSYF; DNA: TGCAGTGCTAGCGTTCAACCGAGATCGTACTTC
D: TRBD1; size: -; V: TRBV19; J: TRBJ2-4; CDR3: CASLDRGSKNIQYF; DNA: TGTGCCAGTCTGGACAGGGGGTCCAAAAACATTCAGTACTTC
D: -; size: -; V: TRBV28; J: TRBJ1-2; CDR3: CASSFARGYGYTF; DNA: TGTGCCAGCAGTTTCGCTCGGGGCTACGGCTACACCTTC
D: TRBD1; size: few; V: TRBV2; J: TRBJ2-7; CDR3: CASTLRGTVPYEQYF; DNA: TGTGCCAGCACCCTGAGGGGGACAGTGCCCTACGAGCAGTACTTC
D: TRBD2; size: -; V: TRBV7-2; J: TRBJ2-2; CDR3: CASSLASGLKTGELFF; DNA: TGTGCCAGCAGCTTAGCGTCGGGACTAAAAACCGGGGAGCTGTTTTTT
D: -; size: -; V: TRBV7-3; J: TRBJ2-2; CDR3: CASSPPEMVELFF; DNA: TGTGCCAGCAGCCCACCGGAGATGGTGGAGCTGTTTTTT
D: TRBD1; size: -; V: TRBV28; J: TRBJ1-5; CDR3: CASLGGSFQPQHF; DNA: TGTGCCAGCCTAGGGGGCTCGTTTCAGCCCCAGCATTTT
D: -; size: -; V: TRBV9; J: TRBJ2-5; CDR3: CASSVVGLAETQYF; DNA: TGTGCCAGCAGCGTAGTAGGGCTCGCAGAGACCCAGTACTTC
D: -; size: -; V: TRBV2; J: TRBJ2-2; CDR3: CASTKDLRDTGELFF; DNA: TGTGCCAGCACCAAGGACTTGCGGGACACCGGGGAGCTGTTTTTT
D: -; size: -; V: TRBV19; J: TRBJ2-5; CDR3: CASSIGQGLETQYF; DNA: TGTGCCAGTAGTATCGGCCAGGGGTTAGAGACCCAGTACTTC
D: -; size: -; V: TRBV28; J: TRBJ1-5; CDR3: CASRIGATGNQPQHF; DNA: TGTGCCAGCAGGATAGGCGCGACGGGCAATCAGCCCCAGCATTTT
D: TRBD1; size: -; V: TRBV6-1; J: TRBJ2-7; CDR3: CASSTGTGASYEQYF; DNA: TGTGCCAGCAGTACGGGGACAGGGGCCTCCTACGAGCAGTACTTC
D: -; size: few; V: TRBV6-1; J: TRBJ1-3; CDR3: CASSEGPLSGNTIYF; DNA: TGTGCCAGCAGTGAAGGCCCTCTCTCTGGAAACACCATATATTTT
D: -; size: once; V: TRBV21-1; J: TRBJ1-2; CDR3: CASSIGQPFYGYTF; DNA: TGTGCCAGCAGCATCGGACAGCCATTCTATGGCTACACCTTC
D: -; size: -; V: TRBV7-9; J: TRBJ2-2; CDR3: CASSLGTGNGELFF; DNA: TGTGCCAGCAGCCTAGGAACAGGGAACGGGGAGCTGTTTTTT
D: TRBD2; size: -; V: TRBV10-3; J: TRBJ2-1; CDR3: CAMSSPSGSGEQFF; DNA: TGTGCCATGTCCTCTCCTAGCGGGAGTGGCGAGCAGTTCTTC
D: -; size: -; V: TRBV14; J: TRBJ2-3; CDR3: CASSQFAQDYTDTQYF; DNA: TGTGCCAGCAGCCAATTTGCGCAGGATTACACAGATACGCAGTATTTT
D: TRBD1; size: -; V: TRBV6-1; J: TRBJ1-2; CDR3: CASTRDRDYGYTF; DNA: TGTGCCAGCACCCGAGACAGGGACTATGGCTACACCTTC
D: TRBD2; size: -; V: TRBV5-1; J: TRBJ2-3; CDR3: CASTNLAGGSTDTQYF; DNA: TGCGCCAGCACCAACTTAGCGGGAGGGAGCACAGATACGCAGTATTTT
D: -; size: few; V: TRBV25-1; J: TRBJ2-3; CDR3: CASSDPRGNTDTQYF; DNA: TGTGCCAGCAGCGACCCCCGCGGCAACACAGATACGCAGTATTTT
D: TRBD2; size: many; V: TRBV10-3; J: TRBJ2-1; CDR3: CAIMATSGTNEQFF; DNA: TGTGCCATCATGGCGACTAGCGGGACCAATGAGCAGTTCTTC
D: -; size: -; V: TRBV5-1; J: TRBJ2-5; CDR3: CASSLSGQETQYF; DNA: TGCGCCAGCAGCTTGAGCGGCCAAGAGACCCAGTACTTC
D: -; size: -; V: TRBV28; J: TRBJ2-7; CDR3: CASTLHSRPYEQYF; DNA: TGTGCCAGCACCTTGCATAGCCGTCCCTACGAGCAGTACTTC
D: TRBD1; size: few; V: TRBV11-3; J: TRBJ1-1; CDR3: CASSLGQHTEAFF; DNA: TGTGCCAGCAGCTTGGGACAGCACACTGAAGCTTTCTTT
D: -; size: few; V: TRBV15; J: TRBJ1-4; CDR3: CATSRDLAEEKLFF; DNA: TGTGCCACCAGCAGAGATCTGGCAGAGGAAAAACTGTTTTTT
D: -; size: -; V: TRBV12-5; J: TRBJ2-5; CDR3: CASGLRSPTYLETQYF; DNA: TGTGCTAGTGGTTTGCGATCCCCCACTTATCTAGAGACCCAGTACTTC
D: TRBD1; size: -; V: TRBV5-1; J: TRBJ2-7; CDR3: CASSTGQSIDEQYF; DNA: TGCGCCAGCAGCACGGGACAGTCCATCGACGAGCAGTACTTC
D: -; size: few; V: TRBV28; J: TRBJ2-5; CDR3: CASSWAPGTETQYF; DNA: TGTGCCAGCAGTTGGGCCCCGGGGACGGAGACCCAGTACTTC
D: -; size: -; V: TRBV6-5; J: TRBJ1-4; CDR3: CASTSSSQKLFF; DNA: TGTGCCAGTACCTCCTCCAGTCAAAAACTGTTTTTT
D: TRBD1; size: -; V: TRBV28; J: TRBJ1-5; CDR3: CASTGTGLDSNQPQHF; DNA: TGTGCCAGCACCGGGACAGGGTTAGATAGCAATCAGCCCCAGCATTTT
D: -; size: -; V: TRBV14; J: TRBJ1-2; CDR3: CASSDQPNYGYTF; DNA: TGTGCCAGCAGCGATCAACCTAACTATGGCTACACCTTC
D: -; size: -; V: TRBV18; J: TRBJ2-1; CDR3: CASSPPSALGYNEQFF; DNA: TGTGCCAGCTCACCACCTTCGGCCCTAGGCTACAATGAGCAGTTCTTC
D: -; size: few; V: TRBV6-1; J: TRBJ2-2; CDR3: CASSEEGAVGELFF; DNA: TGTGCCAGCAGTGAAGAAGGGGCCGTCGGGGAGCTGTTTTTT
D: -; size: -; V: TRBV2; J: TRBJ2-7; CDR3: CASSEEGNEGYEQYF; DNA: TGTGCCAGCAGTGAAGAGGGAAACGAAGGCTACGAGCAGTACTTC
D: TRBD1; size: -; V: TRBV4-1; J: TRBJ1-3; CDR3: CASSPPGQFLHSGNTIYF; DNA: TGCGCCAGCAGCCCGCCGGGACAGTTCCTCCACTCTGGAAACACCATATATTTT
D: -; size: -; V: TRBV27; J: TRBJ2-7; CDR3: CASSLSYGGVGYEQYF; DNA: TGTGCCAGCAGTTTATCGTATGGGGGAGTGGGCTACGAGCAGTACTTC
D: -; size: -; V: TRBV10-3; J: TRBJ2-3; CDR3: CAISESTIKLPSTDTQYF; DNA: TGTGCCATCAGTGAGTCGACGATCAAACTCCCCAGCACAGATACGCAGTATTTT
D: -; size: -; V: TRBV19; J: TRBJ2-2; CDR3: CASALSGAGELFF; DNA: TGTGCCAGTGCGTTAAGCGGAGCCGGGGAGCTGTTTTTT
D: TRBD1; size: -; V: TRBV11-2; J: TRBJ1-5; CDR3: CASSLGSGGRQPQHF; DNA: TGTGCCAGCAGCTTGGGTTCAGGGGGCCGGCAGCCCCAGCATTTT
D: TRBD1; size: -; V: TRBV5-1; J: TRBJ2-7; CDR3: CASRSGQTGAYEQYF; DNA: TGCGCCAGCAGGAGTGGCCAGACAGGGGCCTACGAGCAGTACTTC
D: -; size: -; V: TRBV11-2; J: TRBJ2-7; CDR3: CASSFERLSYEQYF; DNA: TGTGCCAGCAGCTTCGAGCGGTTATCCTACGAGCAGTACTTC
D: TRBD1; size: few; V: TRBV19; J: TRBJ2-2; CDR3: CASRAGTGDTGELFF; DNA: TGTGCCAGTAGGGCCGGGACAGGGGACACCGGGGAGCTGTTTTTT
D: TRBD1; size: once; V: TRBV11-2; J: TRBJ1-4; CDR3: CASSLRQGGEKLFF; DNA: TGTGCCAGCAGCTTACGACAGGGGGGTGAAAAACTGTTTTTT
D: -; size: -; V: TRBV18; J: TRBJ1-2; CDR3: CASSSAGALGYTF; DNA: TGTGCCAGCTCATCTGCGGGGGCACTTGGCTACACCTTC